Detailed here is one T cell receptor beta chain. Its specificity is not known. Clones were read by immunoSEQ multiplex PCR, and TCRdb kept only the in-frame ones, dropping some. This table holds about 99,000 clones, 95% to 97% found once. The data were obtained in a study of OX40 agonist ivuxolimab in advanced cancers. Study overall: The patients received agonistic anti-OX40 (CD134) antibody ivuxolimab. Findings and limits, study-wide: Patients who responded partially at 0.1-3.0 mg/kg showed clonal expansion ranking among the lowest. Antigen targets of the expanded peripheral T cells went undetermined. The study observed clonal expansion of CD4+ and CD8+ blood T cells by week 6 at 0.1 to 3.0 mg/kg.

Trimming stripped 0 bases from V and 4 bases from J, with 0 bases between. This CDR3 is 11 amino acids long. Germline CDR1 reads SGHNT; CDR2 reads YYREEE (reference sequence). The V call is TRBV5-4, the J call TRBJ2-3; no reliable D call. Here the sequenced sample was CD4+ or CD8+ T cells sorted from blood, taken in a trial of the OX40 agonist ivuxolimab. This sequence was found in an adult with an advanced solid tumor such as melanoma, head and neck, liver or kidney cancer. For the CDR3, the DNA is TGTGCCAGCAGCTTGGCAGATACGCAGTATTTT. This encodes CASSLADTQYF.